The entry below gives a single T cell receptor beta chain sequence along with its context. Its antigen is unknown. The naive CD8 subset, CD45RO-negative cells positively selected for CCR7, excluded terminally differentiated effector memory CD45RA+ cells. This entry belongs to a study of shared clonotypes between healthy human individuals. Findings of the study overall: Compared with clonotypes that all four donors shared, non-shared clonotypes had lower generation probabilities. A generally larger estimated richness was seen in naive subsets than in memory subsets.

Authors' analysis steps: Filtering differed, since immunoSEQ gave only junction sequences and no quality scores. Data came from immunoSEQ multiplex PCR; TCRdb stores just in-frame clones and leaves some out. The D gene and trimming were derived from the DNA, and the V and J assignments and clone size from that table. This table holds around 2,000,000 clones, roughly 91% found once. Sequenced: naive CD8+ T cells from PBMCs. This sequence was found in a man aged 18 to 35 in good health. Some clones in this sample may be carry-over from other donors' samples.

CDR3: CATSRLREGDTQYF. For the CDR3, the DNA is TGTGCCACCAGCAGACTGAGGGAGGGAGATACGCAGTATTTT. The chain carries TRBV15 and TRBJ2-3; 7 nucleotides agree with TRBD2. This CDR3 region has 14 residues. Germline V gene sequence: CDR1 LNHNV, CDR2 YYDKDF (reference sequence). V dropped 2 bases and J dropped 5; count of bases not matched to a gene: 4.